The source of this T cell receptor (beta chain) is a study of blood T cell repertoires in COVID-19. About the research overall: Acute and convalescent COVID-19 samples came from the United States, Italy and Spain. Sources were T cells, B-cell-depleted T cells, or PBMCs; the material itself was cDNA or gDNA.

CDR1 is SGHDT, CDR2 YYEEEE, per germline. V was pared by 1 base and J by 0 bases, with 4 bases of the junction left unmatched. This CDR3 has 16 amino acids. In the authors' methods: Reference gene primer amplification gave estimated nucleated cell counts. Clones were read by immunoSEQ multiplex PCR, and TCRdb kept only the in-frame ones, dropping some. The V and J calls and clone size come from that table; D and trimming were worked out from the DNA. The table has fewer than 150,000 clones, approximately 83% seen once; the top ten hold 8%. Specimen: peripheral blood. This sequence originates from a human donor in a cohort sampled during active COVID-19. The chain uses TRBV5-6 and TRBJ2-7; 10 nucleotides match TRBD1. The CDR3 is CASSLLGQGISYEQYF. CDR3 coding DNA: TGTGCCAGCAGCTTGTTGGGACAGGGGATCTCCTACGAGCAGTACTTC.